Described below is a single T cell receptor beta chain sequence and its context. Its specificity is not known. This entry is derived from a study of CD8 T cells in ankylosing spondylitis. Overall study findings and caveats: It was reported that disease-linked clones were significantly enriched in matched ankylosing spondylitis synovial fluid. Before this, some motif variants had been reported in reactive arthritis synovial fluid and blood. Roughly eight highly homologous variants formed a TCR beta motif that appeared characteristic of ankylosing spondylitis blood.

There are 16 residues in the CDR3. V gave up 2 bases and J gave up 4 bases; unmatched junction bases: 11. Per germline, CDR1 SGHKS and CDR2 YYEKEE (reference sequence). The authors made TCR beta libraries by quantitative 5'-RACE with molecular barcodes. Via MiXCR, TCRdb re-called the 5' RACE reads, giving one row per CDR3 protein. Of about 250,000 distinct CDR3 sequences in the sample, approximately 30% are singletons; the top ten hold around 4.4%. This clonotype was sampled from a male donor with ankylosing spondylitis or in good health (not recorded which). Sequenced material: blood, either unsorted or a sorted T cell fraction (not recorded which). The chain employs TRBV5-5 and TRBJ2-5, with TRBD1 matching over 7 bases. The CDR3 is CASSFVGRTGGETQYF. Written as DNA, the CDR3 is TGTGCCAGCAGCTTTGTTGGAAGGACAGGCGGAGAGACCCAGTACTTC.